This T cell receptor beta chain stems from a study of T cell changes during pregnancy in multiple sclerosis (dated by TCRdb to about 2019). About the investigation overall: In women with multiple sclerosis, the researchers looked at how the T cell repertoire shifted as pregnancy progressed.

On this clone: This clone's antigen is unknown. No base-level quality is on record; no much larger clone is a single base apart.

V trim: 3 bases; J trim: 6 bases; unmatched bases: 9. CDR1 and CDR2 are read off the germline V gene as SGDLS and YYNGEE. CDR3 length: 15 amino acids, cysteine to phenylalanine. Only the CDR3 DNA stays, 45 bases, in frame from base 1. Library preparation employed the immunoSEQ multiplex PCR assay. Entries here come from immuneACCESS through TCRdb and include only in-frame sequences with V and J called. Some clones fail to appear in such tables; in the studies checked, an unresolved V gene covers under half of the shortfall, and the cause of the remainder is unknown. The sample records tens of thousands of clones, 85% to 90% of which are singletons. 8% to 10% of the sample comes from the top ten.

The sequence is built from TRBV9 and TRBJ2-7; the junction holds 10 bases that match TRBD2. The source was peripheral blood, collected after pregnancy. This TCR was sampled from a female donor in good health, enrolled as a control in a pregnancy study. In nucleotide form, the sequence is TGTGCCAGCAGCGCGGGAAGCGGGGGGGCCGCCGAGCAGTACTTC. It is translated as CASSAGSGGAAEQYF. Beyond the CDR3, the reference TRBV9 and TRBJ2-7 genes provide the residues; the full variable domain reads: DSGVTQTPKHLITATGQRVTLRCSPRSGDLSVYWYQQSLDQGLQFLIQYYNGEERAKGNILERFSAQQFPDLHSELNLSSLELGDSALYFCASSAGSGGAAEQYFGPGTRLTVT.